These 12 T cell receptor beta chains were all obtained from the same sample, sequenced in a study of human T cells and chemical hapten exposure. MiXCR was run by TCRdb on the RACE reads, yielding one entry per CDR3 protein. Among about 130,000 distinct CDR3 sequences listed, approximately 10% were seen once. As to time point: healthy volunteer bleed at 2 weeks. Unfractionated whole blood was the source of the extracted total RNA. Source material: whole blood. These TCRs come from a male donor in good health. Some clones in this sample may be carry-over from other donors' samples.

This clonotype was seen only a few times. The V call is TRBV5-1, the J call TRBJ2-3; D is perhaps TRBD1 (6 bases). Between the trimmed V and J ends, which lost 0 bases and 1 base, there was a span of 15 bases. The CDR3 consists of 17 residues. Germline lookup yields CDR1 SGHRS and CDR2 YFSETQ. The CDR3 region has the DNA TGCGCCAGCAGCTTGGAACAGGGCCTTAGGGGCACAGATACGCAGTATTTT. Translated, it gives CASSLEQGLRGTDTQYF.

This clonotype was seen only a few times. V usage is TRBV10-2 and J usage is TRBJ1-2; D remains ambiguous. Germline values: CDR1 WSHSY, CDR2 SAAADI. V was trimmed by 0 bases and J by 4 bases, leaving 12 bases between them. This CDR3 spans 15 amino acids. Here the CDR3 reads CASSESGPAGYGYTF. The DNA for the CDR3 is TGCGCCAGCAGTGAGTCAGGGCCGGCGGGCTATGGCTACACCTTC.

This chain uses TRBV10-3 with TRBJ1-5; D is unclear. V shed 8 bases and J shed 2 bases, with 13 bases lying between them. Germline-derived CDR1 and CDR2 are ENHRY and SYGVKD. The length of the CDR3 is 14 residues. CDR3 loop: CAIAPSLGNQPQHF. The CDR3 region has the DNA TGTGCCATCGCTCCCTCTCTGGGCAATCAGCCCCAGCATTTT.

This clonotype appeared many times. The chain uses TRBV7-9 and TRBJ1-1; TRBD1 matches at 8 bases. CDR3 size: 15 residues. V lost 5 bases, J lost 6 bases, and 11 bases stayed unmatched. Germline CDR1 is SEHNR and CDR2 is FQNEAQ (reference sequence). In DNA, the CDR3 is TGTGCCAGCAGCACTCAAATGGACAGGGTGGCTGAAGCTTTCTTT. It codes for CASSTQMDRVAEAFF. Supplemented by reference TRBV7-9 and TRBJ1-1, the full variable domain reads DTGVSQNPRHKITKRGQNVTFRCDPISEHNRLYWYRQTLGQGPEFLTYFQNEAQLEKSRLLSDRFSAERPKGSFSTLEIQRTEQGDSAMYLCASSTQMDRVAEAFFGQGTRLTVV.

The chain joins TRBV6-1 to TRBJ2-3; 12 nucleotides line up with TRBD2. Germline loops: CDR1 MNHNS, CDR2 SASEGT. This CDR3 has 19 residues. J gave up 2 bases and V 2 bases, and 11 bases lay outside the gene matches. The CDR3 bases are TGTGCCAGCAGTGAATTATTGACTAGCGGGAGAATGGCCACAGATACGCAGTATTTT. Translated: CASSELLTSGRMATDTQYF.

This clonotype was picked up many times. V usage is TRBV4-2 and J usage is TRBJ2-7; 8 bases are a match to TRBD1. Unmatched junction bases numbered 4, after V lost 0 bases and J lost 3 bases. Germline V CDR1 and CDR2: LGHNA, YNFKEQ. This CDR3 has 15 amino acids. CDR3 bases: TGTGCCAGCAGCCAAGATAGGACAGGGATCTACGAGCAGTACTTC. Protein: CASSQDRTGIYEQYF.

Only a few counts were recorded for this clonotype. The V and J genes are TRBV7-9 and TRBJ2-7; D is perhaps TRBD2 (5 bases). CDR1 SEHNR and CDR2 FQNEAQ come from the germline V gene (reference sequence). V was shortened by 5 bases and J by 2 bases, with 7 bases between the two germline ends. This CDR3 region has 12 residues. Here the CDR3 reads CASSKRAYEQYF. CDR3 sequence (DNA): TGTGCCAGCAGCAAGAGGGCCTACGAGCAGTACTTC.

The sample holds many counts of this clonotype. The chain has TRBV2 and TRBJ2-7, with TRBD1 matching over 7 bases. CDR3 length equals 15 residues. Germline CDR1 and CDR2: SNHLY and FYNNEI. V was pared by 6 bases and J by 2 bases, with 10 bases of the junction left unmatched. This CDR3 reads CASRRTGQKAYEQYF. As DNA, the CDR3 is TGTGCCAGCAGGCGCACGGGACAGAAAGCCTACGAGCAGTACTTC.

This clonotype was recorded a few times. V and J are TRBV2 and TRBJ1-4; the D is unclear. The germline CDR1 and CDR2 sequences are SNHLY and FYNNEI. CDR3 length: 14 amino acids. Trimming removed 8 bases from V and 6 bases from J, with 16 bases in between. The CDR3 sequence: CASSRSPRDEKLFF. CDR3 DNA sequence: TGTGCCAGCTCACGATCCCCCCGGGATGAAAAACTGTTTTTT.

This clonotype was seen only a few times. The chain is built from TRBV10-3 and TRBJ2-7, with 9 bases fitting TRBD1. Germline lookup yields CDR1 ENHRY and CDR2 SYGVKD. This CDR3 comprises 13 residues. J gave up 6 bases and V 10 bases, and 10 bases lay outside the gene matches. CDR3 loop: CATASGQGFEQYF. CDR3 in DNA: TGTGCCACCGCGTCTGGACAGGGGTTCGAGCAGTACTTC.

This clonotype was counted ten times or more. The chain employs TRBV11-2 and TRBJ2-1; D not certain. V was clipped by 0 bases and J by 3 bases, with 3 bases between them. This CDR3 has 13 amino acids. Germline V lookup: CDR1 SGHAT, CDR2 FQNNGV. This CDR3 reads CASSLDRYNEQFF. CDR3 nucleotide sequence: TGTGCCAGCAGCTTAGACCGCTACAATGAGCAGTTCTTC.

This clonotype has a count of ten or more. The gene calls are TRBV5-6 and TRBJ1-2, with D unresolved. V dropped 2 bases and J dropped 4 bases, with 9 bases sitting between them. The CDR3 length is 13 residues. In germline, CDR1 is SGHDT, CDR2 YYEEEE. The CDR3 DNA reads as TGTGCCAGCAGCTTTCAGACCAGCTATGGCTACACCTTC. Residues: CASSFQTSYGYTF.